One and the same sample provided the 10 T cell receptor beta chains below, sequenced in a study of blood T cell repertoires in COVID-19. The method was immunoSEQ multiplex PCR; TCRdb's version includes in-frame clones alone and lacks a portion of them. The repertoire has about 120,000 clones, around 90% of them found once; the top ten carry 3.8%. The sample consisted of peripheral blood. These receptor sequences come from an older woman with COVID-19, enrolled during active disease.

A remark on this clone: Other DNA variants within this sample encode the same CDR3. CDR3 DNA: TGTGCCAGCAGTGAAAGAGGCAATCAGCCCCAGCATTTT. Encoded protein: CASSERGNQPQHF. The J gene is TRBJ1-5, the V gene TRBV6-1; D unresolved. The CDR3 runs to 13 residues. V was shortened by 2 bases and J by 2 bases, with 4 bases between the two germline ends. Germline CDR1 and CDR2: MNHNS and SASEGT.

This chain links TRBV3-1 (or the pseudogene TRBV3-2) with TRBJ1-6; 8 bases match TRBD1. This CDR3 spans 13 amino acids. After removal of 4 bases from V and 8 bases from J, the junction contained 1 base not matched to a gene. Per germline, CDR1 LGHDT and CDR2 YNNKEL (reference sequence). CDR3 region: CASSPDRDSPLHF. The CDR3 bases are TGTGCCAGCAGCCCGGACAGGGATTCACCCCTCCACTTT.

V usage is TRBV13 and J usage is TRBJ2-2, with D perhaps TRBD1 (7 bases). V shed 6 bases and J shed 0 bases, with 11 bases lying between them. The germline gives CDR1 PRHDT, CDR2 FYEKMQ (reference sequence). The CDR3 sequence is 15 residues long. The CDR3 is CASRFRGANTGELFF. The DNA for the CDR3 is TGTGCCAGCAGATTCAGGGGGGCGAACACCGGGGAGCTGTTTTTT.

V gene TRBV5-6 combines with J gene TRBJ2-5; tentative D call: TRBD2 (6 bases). Germline CDR1 reads SGHDT; CDR2 reads YYEEEE. The V gene lost 0 bases and the J gene lost 1 base, with 19 bases spanning the gap. This CDR3 comprises 18 residues. CDR3 nucleotide sequence: TGTGCCAGCAGCTTGGTGTTCTCTCGACACGGGAGCCAAGAGACCCAGTACTTC. Amino acids: CASSLVFSRHGSQETQYF.

This clone occurred once. The rearrangement joins TRBV27 to TRBJ1-2, with no clear D. Germline V CDR1 and CDR2: MNHEY, SMNVEV (reference sequence). The ends were cut back, 3 bases at V and 4 bases at J, with 18 bases in the middle. This CDR3 has 16 amino acids. The CDR3 bases are TGTGCCAGCAGTTTGATTCCGGGTAGCGGTTTCTATGGCTACACCTTC. Translated: CASSLIPGSGFYGYTF.

The V call is TRBV5-5, the J call TRBJ2-4, with a tentative D call TRBD1 (5 bases). Germline CDR1 is SGHKS and CDR2 is YYEKEE (reference sequence). Trimming cost V 5 bases and J 6 bases, with 18 bases left between them. The CDR3 contains 15 residues. CDR3 loop: CASRTNILRGNIQYF. The CDR3 DNA reads TGTGCCAGCAGAACGAATATATTAAGGGGAAACATTCAGTACTTC.

This clone was seen more than once but under ten times. In DNA, the CDR3 is TGTGCCAGCAGCACGCAACAGGGGGCCCCGAATTCACCCCTCCACTTT. It translates to CASSTQQGAPNSPLHF. V gene TRBV5-4 combines with J gene TRBJ1-6; 9 nucleotides align to TRBD1. The CDR3 is made up of 16 amino acids. The germline V gene encodes CDR1 SGHNT and CDR2 YYREEE (reference sequence). The trim removed 4 bases at V and 7 bases at J, leaving 9 bases unmatched.

This clone was counted a few times. The rearrangement joins TRBV2 to TRBJ2-7; 8 bases map to TRBD2. The CDR3 runs to 12 residues. Germline CDR1 is SNHLY and CDR2 is FYNNEI. After removal of 10 bases from V and 2 bases from J, the junction contained 4 bases not matched to a gene. DNA of the CDR3: TGTGCCAACGGGGGGGGAACCTACGAGCAGTACTTC. This encodes CANGGGTYEQYF.

This clone was observed a single time. This chain joins TRBV19 and TRBJ1-2; 9 bases align to TRBD1. The CDR3 extends over 13 amino acids. Unmatched junction bases numbered 6, after V lost 11 bases and J lost 2 bases. Germline V lookup: CDR1 LNHDA, CDR2 SQIVND (reference sequence). In DNA, the CDR3 is TGTGCCGTACGGACAGGGGACAACTATGGCTACACCTTC. Translation gives CAVRTGDNYGYTF.

The V and J genes are TRBV30 and TRBJ2-5; 10 bases fit TRBD2. The CDR3 has 15 amino acids. V dropped 0 bases and J dropped 5; count of bases not matched to a gene: 6. Looked up from germline, CDR1 is GTSNPN and CDR2 is SVGIG (reference sequence). In nucleotides, the CDR3 is TGTGCCTGGAGTGTCGGTCTAGCGGGGGAGGAGACCCAGTACTTC. Translating it yields CAWSVGLAGEETQYF.